Listed here are 24 T cell receptor beta chains from one sample, sequenced in a study of CD8 T cells in ankylosing spondylitis. Via MiXCR, TCRdb re-called the 5' RACE reads, giving one row per CDR3 protein. Of approximately 15,000 distinct CDR3 sequences in the sample, under 3.5% were seen once. The sequencing input was blood, either unsorted or a sorted T cell fraction (not recorded which). These receptors came from a male donor with ankylosing spondylitis or in good health (not recorded which).

This clonotype has at least ten counts. This chain links TRBV9 with TRBJ2-7; a possible D gene is TRBD2 (6 bases). From germline, CDR1 is SGDLS and CDR2 YYNGEE. The CDR3 runs 16 residues. Deletions cut 0 bases from V and 0 bases from J, with 13 bases between. The CDR3 sequence: CASSVGLAETSYEQYF. DNA for the CDR3: TGTGCCAGCAGCGTAGGGTTAGCGGAAACCTCCTACGAGCAGTACTTC.

The V gene is TRBV9, the J gene TRBJ2-3; D is undetermined. The CDR3 totals 14 residues. V was clipped by 0 bases and J by 1 base, with 6 bases between them. Germline V gives CDR1 SGDLS, CDR2 YYNGEE. In DNA form, the CDR3 reads TGTGCCAGCAGCGTAGCGACCGGCACAGATACGCAGTATTTT. Translating it yields CASSVATGTDTQYF.

This clonotype was detected ten times or more. The chain has TRBV9 and TRBJ2-3, with 12 nucleotides matching TRBD2. V shed 5 bases and J 3 bases; nucleotides not matched to a gene: 16. Germline V gene sequence: CDR1 SGDLS, CDR2 YYNGEE. The CDR3 sequence is 19 residues long. The chain's CDR3 is CASRSGLAGTGERTDTQYF. In DNA form, the CDR3 reads TGTGCCAGCAGGAGTGGACTAGCGGGAACGGGGGAGCGGACAGATACGCAGTATTTT.

This clonotype was observed many times. J is TRBJ1-1 and V is TRBV9; D gene uncertain. Germline V gene lookup returns CDR1 SGDLS and CDR2 YYNGEE. This CDR3 has 16 amino acids. Between the trimmed V and J ends, which lost 0 bases and 0 bases, there was a span of 12 bases. The CDR3 protein is CASSVGHSPMNTEAFF. The DNA for the CDR3 is TGTGCCAGCAGCGTAGGTCACAGCCCCATGAACACTGAAGCTTTCTTT. The whole variable domain, remainder taken from reference TRBV9 and TRBJ1-1, is DSGVTQTPKHLITATGQRVTLRCSPRSGDLSVYWYQQSLDQGLQFLIQYYNGEERAKGNILERFSAQQFPDLHSELNLSSLELGDSALYFCASSVGHSPMNTEAFFGQGTRLTVV.

V and J are TRBV9 and TRBJ1-5; D gene uncertain. CDR1 and CDR2 (germline): SGDLS, YYNGEE. V lost 7 bases, J lost 0 bases, and 17 bases lay in between. This CDR3 region has 16 residues. For the CDR3, the DNA is TGTGCCAGCGCTCCGGATCTGGGGAATAGCAATCAGCCCCAGCATTTT. It encodes CASAPDLGNSNQPQHF.

This clonotype was recorded at least ten times. The genes are TRBV9 and TRBJ2-1, with 8 bases lining up with TRBD1. V shed 0 bases and J 5 bases; nucleotides not matched to a gene: 7. Looked up from germline, CDR1 is SGDLS and CDR2 is YYNGEE. The CDR3 totals 16 residues. The DNA for the CDR3 is TGTGCCAGCAGCGTAGGCGCACAGGGGGTCCACAATGAGCAGTTCTTC. It yields the protein CASSVGAQGVHNEQFF.

This clonotype came up many times. V and J are TRBV9 and TRBJ2-7; 7 bases line up with TRBD1. The CDR3 runs 14 residues. CDR1 and CDR2 (germline): SGDLS, YYNGEE. Trimming removed 2 bases from V and 5 bases from J; junction bases left unmatched: 7. In DNA form, the CDR3 reads TGTGCCAGCAGCGTTGACAGGGAGATTCACGAGCAGTACTTC. Residues: CASSVDREIHEQYF.

This clonotype has ten or more counts. V gene TRBV9 combines with J gene TRBJ2-7, with 11 positions matching TRBD2. In germline, CDR1 is SGDLS, CDR2 YYNGEE. The CDR3 length is 15 residues. V shed 3 bases and J 2 bases; nucleotides not matched to a gene: 4. The CDR3 region has the DNA TGTGCCAGCAGCGCTGCTAGCGGGGGGCCCTACGAGCAGTACTTC. This sequence encodes CASSAASGGPYEQYF.

This clonotype was counted between two and nine times. The chain uses TRBV9 and TRBJ2-1; the match to TRBD2 covers 14 bases. V lost 3 bases, J lost 4 bases, and 15 bases stayed unmatched. Germline lookup yields CDR1 SGDLS and CDR2 YYNGEE. This CDR3 region has 20 residues. CDR3: CASSASGLAGGFRGYNEQFF. In DNA form, the CDR3 reads TGTGCCAGCAGCGCTAGCGGACTAGCGGGAGGTTTTAGGGGGTACAATGAGCAGTTCTTC.

This clonotype occurred many times. The chain carries TRBV9 and TRBJ2-5; 10 nucleotides agree with TRBD2. The CDR3 is 16 residues long. CDR1 is SGDLS and CDR2 is YYNGEE in the germline V gene. Trimming cost V 0 bases and J 4 bases; bases outside gene matches: 6. The CDR3 loop reads CASSVGASGSVETQYF. CDR3 DNA: TGTGCCAGCAGCGTAGGAGCTAGCGGGAGCGTAGAGACCCAGTACTTC.

This clonotype was seen at least ten times. V usage is TRBV9 and J usage is TRBJ2-5; possibly TRBD2 for D (6 bases). Trimming removed 4 bases from V and 1 base from J, with 14 bases in between. Germline CDR1 reads SGDLS; CDR2 reads YYNGEE. This CDR3 comprises 15 residues. The CDR3 region is CASSLSRGIQETQYF. CDR3 nucleotide sequence: TGTGCCAGCAGCTTAAGTCGGGGGATCCAAGAGACCCAGTACTTC.

Many counts were recorded for this clonotype. V gene TRBV1 combines with J gene TRBJ1-5; the table's D call TRBD1 went unverified against the DNA. TRBV1 counts as a pseudogene. The CDR3 covers 14 residues. The CDR3 region has the DNA TGCACCAGCACCCTGATTGGTACTTCGGGGACCGCACATTTT. Translation gives CTSTLIGTSGTAHF.

This clonotype was detected ten times or more. The V call is TRBV9, the J call TRBJ2-3, with TRBD2 identical over 8 bases. Germline V CDR1 and CDR2: SGDLS, YYNGEE. The CDR3 runs 17 residues. V dropped 4 bases and J dropped 0; count of bases not matched to a gene: 10. Here the CDR3 reads CASSQNPGLASTDTQYF. For the CDR3, the DNA is TGTGCCAGCAGCCAGAACCCCGGACTAGCAAGCACAGATACGCAGTATTTT.

This clonotype was found many times. This chain links TRBV9 with TRBJ2-3; 9 positions agree with TRBD1. With V trimmed by 4 bases and J by 1 base, 4 bases remained unmatched. The CDR3 has 15 residues. Germline V CDR1 and CDR2: SGDLS, YYNGEE. The CDR3 reads CASSTGGYGTDTQYF. The DNA of the CDR3 is TGTGCCAGCAGCACAGGGGGCTACGGCACAGATACGCAGTATTTT.

In its sample, this clonotype is medium-sized (0.01 to 0.1%). This rearrangement joins TRBV9 to TRBJ2-7, with 8 nucleotides matching TRBD2. Germline-derived CDR1 and CDR2 are SGDLS and YYNGEE. The V and J ends lost 0 bases and 4 bases, in that order; junction bases with no gene match: 3. The CDR3 is 14 residues long. The DNA of the CDR3 is TGTGCCAGCAGCGTAGCTACGGGAGGGTACGAGCAGTACTTC. Amino acid sequence: CASSVATGGYEQYF.

This clonotype came up many times. The rearrangement uses TRBV9 and TRBJ2-3; 7 nucleotides align to TRBD2. The germline V gene encodes CDR1 SGDLS and CDR2 YYNGEE. CDR3 size: 15 residues. V trimming: 2 bases; J trimming: 7 bases; junction bases outside the gene matches: 10. The CDR3 coding sequence is TGTGCCAGCAGCGTTGGGGGGGGACCGACCAATACGCAGTATTTT. It translates to CASSVGGGPTNTQYF.

By frequency in the sample, this clonotype is medium-sized. J is TRBJ1-5 and V is TRBV9; the D is unclear. CDR3 length: 14 residues. The germline gives CDR1 SGDLS, CDR2 YYNGEE. With 0 bases removed from V and 2 bases from J, the gap between germline ends came to 6 bases. The CDR3 nucleotides read TGTGCCAGCAGCGTAGGGGAGGGCAATCAGCCCCAGCATTTT. It is translated as CASSVGEGNQPQHF.

This clonotype has ten or more counts. As DNA, the CDR3 is TGTGCCAGCAGCGTAGTGGTTAGCGGAACAGATACGCAGTATTTT. Amino acid sequence: CASSVVVSGTDTQYF. The chain has TRBV9 and TRBJ2-3; D may be TRBD2 (6 bases). The CDR3 has 15 residues. V gave up 0 bases and J gave up 3 bases, with 11 bases separating them. Germline CDR1 reads SGDLS; CDR2 reads YYNGEE.

This clonotype was seen repeatedly, ten times or more. The chain is built from TRBV9 and TRBJ2-2, with 9 positions matching TRBD2. The germline gives CDR1 SGDLS, CDR2 YYNGEE. The CDR3 length is 16 residues. V dropped 1 base and J dropped 6; count of bases not matched to a gene: 7. DNA for the CDR3: TGTGCCAGCAGCGTAATTAGCGGGAGTGGGGCCGGGGAGCTGTTTTTT. This gives the protein CASSVISGSGAGELFF.

This clonotype was seen many times. The chain is built from TRBV9 and TRBJ1-4, with D possibly TRBD1 on 5 matching bases. CDR1 SGDLS and CDR2 YYNGEE come from the germline V gene. This CDR3 has 13 residues. Trimming took off 0 bases at V and 8 bases at J, with 8 bases between the two ends. CDR3 nucleotide sequence: TGTGCCAGCAGCGTAGGGCCAGGGGAAAAACTGTTTTTT. Translating it yields CASSVGPGEKLFF.

The sample holds many counts of this clonotype. The rearrangement links TRBV9 to TRBJ2-2; 8 bases map to TRBD2. This CDR3 is built from 16 residues. J was trimmed by 1 base and V by 4 bases; bases with no gene match: 6. The germline V gene encodes CDR1 SGDLS and CDR2 YYNGEE. CDR3 coding DNA: TGTGCCAGCAGCCCGGGCGGGAGGCGGAACACCGGGGAGCTGTTTTTT. It codes for CASSPGGRRNTGELFF.

This clonotype was counted ten times or more. J is TRBJ1-2 and V is TRBV9; 10 bases align to TRBD1. The CDR3 length is 17 residues. Germline V gives CDR1 SGDLS, CDR2 YYNGEE. The junction had 9 bases not matched to a gene; V was cut back by 0 bases and J by 4 bases. The DNA of the CDR3 is TGTGCCAGCAGCGTAGATGGGGTGGGACAGGGGCCCTATGGCTACACCTTC. As protein: CASSVDGVGQGPYGYTF.

There are many counts of this clonotype. V gene TRBV9 combines with J gene TRBJ1-3; no definite D call. Trimming left V 1 base short and J 4 bases short, with 15 bases between. The CDR3 runs to 16 residues. Germline V gene lookup returns CDR1 SGDLS and CDR2 YYNGEE. This chain's CDR3 is CASSVIESGTGNTIYF. CDR3 coding DNA: TGTGCCAGCAGCGTAATTGAATCGGGAACCGGAAACACCATATATTTT.

There are many counts of this clonotype. The J gene is TRBJ2-5, the V gene TRBV9, with D perhaps matching TRBD2 (7 bases). Germline lookup yields CDR1 SGDLS and CDR2 YYNGEE. The CDR3 is made up of 19 amino acids. Trimming removed 0 bases from V and 2 bases from J, with 23 bases in between. CDR3 sequence (DNA): TGTGCCAGCAGCGTAGGTGGGGGGGCGCCCCCAACGGAACAAGAGACCCAGTACTTC. Translating it yields CASSVGGGAPPTEQETQYF.